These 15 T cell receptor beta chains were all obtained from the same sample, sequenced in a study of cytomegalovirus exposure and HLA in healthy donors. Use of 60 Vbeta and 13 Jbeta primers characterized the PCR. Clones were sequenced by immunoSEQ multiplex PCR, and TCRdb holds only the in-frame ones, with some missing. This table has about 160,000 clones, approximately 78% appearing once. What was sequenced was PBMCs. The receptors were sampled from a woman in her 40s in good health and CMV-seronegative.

The CDR3 DNA sequence: TGTGCCAGTACCTCAAGGAGATCAACCTACAATGAGCAGTTCTTC. The encoded protein is CASTSRRSTYNEQFF. The chain uses TRBV19 and TRBJ2-1; D is unresolved. Germline V gene data show CDR1 as LNHDA and CDR2 as SQIVND (reference sequence). This CDR3 is 15 amino acids long. The germline V and J ends were trimmed by 7 bases and 2 bases, with 15 bases remaining between them.

In DNA, the CDR3 is TGTGCCAGTAGTGAGTCCGGGACACCCAACTATGGCTACACCTTC. Encoded protein: CASSESGTPNYGYTF. This chain links TRBV19 with TRBJ1-2; weak D call: TRBD1 (6 bases). Germline values: CDR1 LNHDA, CDR2 SQIVND (reference sequence). The V and J ends lost 5 bases and 2 bases respectively, with 15 bases between them. CDR3 length: 15 residues. Supplemented by reference TRBV19 and TRBJ1-2, the full variable domain reads DGGITQSPKYLFRKEGQNVTLSCEQNLNHDAMYWYRQDPGQGLRLIYYSQIVNDFQKGDIAEGYSVSREKKESFPLTVTSAQKNPTAFYLCASSESGTPNYGYTFGSGTRLTVV.

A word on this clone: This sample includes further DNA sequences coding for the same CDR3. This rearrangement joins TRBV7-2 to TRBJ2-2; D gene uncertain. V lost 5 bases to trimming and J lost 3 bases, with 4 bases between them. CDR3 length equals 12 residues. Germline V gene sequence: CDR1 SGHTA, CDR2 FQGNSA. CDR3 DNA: TGTGCCAGCAGCCAGTACACCGGGGAGCTGTTTTTT. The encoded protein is CASSQYTGELFF. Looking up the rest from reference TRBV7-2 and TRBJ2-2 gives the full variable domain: GAGVSQSPSNKVTEKGKDVELRCDPISGHTALYWYRQSLGQGLEFLIYFQGNSAPDKSGLPSDRFSAERTGGSVSTLTIQRTQQEDSAVYLCASSQYTGELFFGEGSRLTVL.

CDR3 nucleotides: TGCGCCAGCAGCCAAGAGAGAACCCGGAGACAGGGGAACAATGAGCAGTTCTTC. Translating it yields CASSQERTRRQGNNEQFF. The chain uses TRBV4-1 and TRBJ2-1, with TRBD1 matching 8 bases. The V segment lost 0 bases and the J segment 5 bases; nucleotides outside the gene matches: 12. This CDR3 spans 18 amino acids. CDR1 and CDR2 (germline): MGHRA, YSYEKL.

CDR3 region: CASSQYSGGAAYEQFF. CDR3 nucleotides: TGCGCCAGCAGCCAGTATAGCGGGGGGGCGGCTTACGAGCAGTTCTTC. J is TRBJ2-1 and V is TRBV4-1, with 11 bases fitting TRBD2. This CDR3 contains 16 residues. Per the germline V gene, CDR1 is MGHRA and CDR2 is YSYEKL. J lost 10 bases, V lost 3 bases, and 11 bases had no gene match.

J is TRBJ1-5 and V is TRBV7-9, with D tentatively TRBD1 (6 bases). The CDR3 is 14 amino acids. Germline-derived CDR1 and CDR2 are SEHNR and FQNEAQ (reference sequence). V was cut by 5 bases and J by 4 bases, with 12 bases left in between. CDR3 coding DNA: TGTGCCAGCAGCCTAGGGGGGGGAAATCAGCCCCAGCATTTT. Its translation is CASSLGGGNQPQHF.

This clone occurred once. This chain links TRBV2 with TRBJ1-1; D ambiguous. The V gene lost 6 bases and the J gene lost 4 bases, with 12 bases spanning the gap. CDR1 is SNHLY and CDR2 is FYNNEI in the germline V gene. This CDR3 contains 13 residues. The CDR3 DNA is TGTGCCAGCAGGTGGAGGGCTAGCACTGAAGCTTTCTTT. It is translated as CASRWRASTEAFF.

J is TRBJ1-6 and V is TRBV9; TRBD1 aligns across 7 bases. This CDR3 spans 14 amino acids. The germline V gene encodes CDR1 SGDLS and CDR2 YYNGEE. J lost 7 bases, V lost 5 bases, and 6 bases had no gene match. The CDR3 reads CASSTTGENSPLHF. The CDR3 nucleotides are TGTGCCAGCAGTACAACAGGGGAAAATTCACCCCTCCACTTT.

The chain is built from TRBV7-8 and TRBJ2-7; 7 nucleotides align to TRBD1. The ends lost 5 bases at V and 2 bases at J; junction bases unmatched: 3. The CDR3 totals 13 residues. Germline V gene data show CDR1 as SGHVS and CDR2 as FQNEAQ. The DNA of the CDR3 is TGTGCCAGCAGCGCGGACAGGACCTACGAGCAGTACTTC. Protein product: CASSADRTYEQYF.

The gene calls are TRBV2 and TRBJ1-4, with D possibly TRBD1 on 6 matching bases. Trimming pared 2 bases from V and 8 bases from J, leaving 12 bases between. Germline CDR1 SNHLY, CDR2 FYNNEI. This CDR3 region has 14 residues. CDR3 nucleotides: TGTGCCAGCAGTGAAACGACAGGAGGAGAAAAACTGTTTTTT. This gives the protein CASSETTGGEKLFF.

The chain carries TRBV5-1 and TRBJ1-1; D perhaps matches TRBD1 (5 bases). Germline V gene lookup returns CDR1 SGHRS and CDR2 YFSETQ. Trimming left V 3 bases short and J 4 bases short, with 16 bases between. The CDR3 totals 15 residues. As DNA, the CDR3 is TGCGCCAGCAGCTCGCTGGGGCGCGGAAGCACTGAAGCTTTCTTT. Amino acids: CASSSLGRGSTEAFF.

The CDR3 nucleotides read TGTGCCAGCAGGCTGCAGGGGCGCACAGATACGCAGTATTTT. Its protein is CASRLQGRTDTQYF. V is TRBV27 and J is TRBJ2-3, with D possibly TRBD1 on 6 matching bases. CDR3 length: 14 residues. CDR1 and CDR2 (germline): MNHEY, SMNVEV (reference sequence). V shed 6 bases and J shed 1 base, with 11 bases lying between them.

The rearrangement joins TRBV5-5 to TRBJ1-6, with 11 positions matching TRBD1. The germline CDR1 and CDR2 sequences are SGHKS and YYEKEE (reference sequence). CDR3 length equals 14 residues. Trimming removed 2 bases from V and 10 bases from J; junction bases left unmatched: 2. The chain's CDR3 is CASSFRDRGSPLHF. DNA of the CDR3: TGTGCCAGCAGCTTCCGGGACAGGGGGTCACCCCTCCACTTT.

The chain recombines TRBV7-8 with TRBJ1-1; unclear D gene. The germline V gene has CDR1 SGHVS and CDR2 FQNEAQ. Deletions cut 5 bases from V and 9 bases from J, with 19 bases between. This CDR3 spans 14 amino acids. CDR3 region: CASSPPREQRKAFF. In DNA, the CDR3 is TGTGCCAGCAGCCCCCCCCGGGAACAGCGAAAAGCTTTCTTT.

CDR3 amino acids: CASSGLAGGNFREQYF. The DNA for the CDR3 is TGCGCCAGCAGTGGACTAGCGGGGGGGAACTTTCGCGAGCAGTACTTC. J is TRBJ2-7 and V is TRBV10-1; the match to TRBD2 covers 14 bases. Trimming at V came to 4 bases and at J to 6 bases, leaving 8 bases not matched to a gene. The CDR3 has 16 residues. Germline V gene lookup returns CDR1 WNHNN and CDR2 SYGVQD (reference sequence).